Listed here are 26 T cell receptor beta chains from one sample, sequenced in a study of T cells after yellow fever vaccination. TCRdb reprocessed the 5' RACE reads with MiXCR, giving one entry per CDR3 protein. The sample has approximately 70,000 distinct CDR3 sequences, 5% to 8% seen once; the top ten hold under 45%. The specimen comprised CD8+ T cells sorted from PBMCs, sampled more than 35 days after the first yellow fever vaccination. Source of these receptors: a man aged 18 to 35 who received the YFV17D yellow fever vaccine.

The V call is TRBV6-5, the J call TRBJ1-6, with a weak D call TRBD1 (5 bases). Germline lookup yields CDR1 MNHEY and CDR2 SVGAGI. CDR3 size: 17 residues. Trimming cost V 0 bases and J 10 bases, with 19 bases left between them. CDR3: CASSYSTGGEIESPLHF. CDR3 coding DNA: TGTGCCAGCAGTTACTCGACTGGAGGGGAAATCGAGTCACCCCTCCACTTT.

This chain connects TRBV10-3 to TRBJ1-2; perhaps TRBD1 as D (5 bases). CDR3 length: 15 residues. The germline V and J ends were trimmed by 0 bases and 6 bases, with 14 bases remaining between them. Germline CDR1 ENHRY, CDR2 SYGVKD. Here the CDR3 DNA reads TGTGCCATCAGTGAGTCGGGACCGGGTTTTGATGGCTACACCTTC. Amino acid sequence: CAISESGPGFDGYTF.

The CDR3 bases are TGTGCCAGCGGGCCGGGGACCTACGAGCAGTACGTC. It encodes CASGPGTYEQYV. The rearrangement joins TRBV27 to TRBJ2-7, with D perhaps TRBD2 (5 bases). Deletions cut 8 bases from V and 2 bases from J, with 10 bases between. CDR3 length: 12 amino acids. Germline CDR1 MNHEY, CDR2 SMNVEV (reference sequence).

The chain joins TRBV7-2 to TRBJ2-1, with TRBD2 matching 9 bases. V shed 4 bases, J shed 5 bases, and the junction held 6 bases outside the gene matches. The CDR3 loop spans 15 amino acids. Germline-derived CDR1 and CDR2 are SGHTA and FQGNSA. The CDR3, as DNA: TGTGCCAGCAGCTCGGTAAGCGGGGGGCACAATGAGCAGTTCTTC. The encoded protein is CASSSVSGGHNEQFF.

This clonotype was seen repeatedly, ten times or more. The chain recombines TRBV6-2 or TRBV6-3 with TRBJ2-4; 7 bases match TRBD1. The germline CDR1 and CDR2 sequences are MNHEY and SVGEGT. The CDR3 runs to 16 residues. J was trimmed by 3 bases and V by 5 bases; bases with no gene match: 10. CDR3 protein: CASSPVDRVVKNIQYF. The DNA for the CDR3 is TGTGCCAGCAGTCCCGTAGACAGGGTGGTCAAAAACATTCAGTACTTC.

The rearrangement uses TRBV6-5 and TRBJ1-1; possibly TRBD1 for D (6 bases). The CDR3 loop spans 17 amino acids. Trimming cost V 0 bases and J 6 bases, with 20 bases left between them. Germline V gives CDR1 MNHEY, CDR2 SVGAGI. CDR3 sequence reads: CASSYSSRGQGRPEAFF. CDR3 in DNA: TGTGCCAGCAGTTACTCGAGTAGGGGCCAGGGGCGTCCTGAAGCTTTCTTT.

This clonotype has a count of ten or more. V is TRBV5-1 and J is TRBJ2-6; the match to TRBD1 covers 11 bases. The CDR3 has 17 amino acids. Per germline, CDR1 SGHRS and CDR2 YFSETQ. Losses at the gene ends were 7 bases for V and 4 bases for J; bases not matched to a gene: 10. As DNA, the CDR3 is TGCGCCAGCTTCACTGGACAGGGGGCGCTCGGGGCCAACGTCCTGACTTTC. Its protein product is CASFTGQGALGANVLTF.

Concerning this clonotype: A much larger clone is a single base away; this may be a read error. This is likely a read error, given that the CDR3 carries no conserved phenylalanine or tryptophan at its end. This rearrangement joins TRBV4-1 to TRBJ1-2; D may be TRBD1 (5 bases). The V and J ends lost 0 bases and 6 bases respectively, with 5 bases between them. This CDR3 spans 12 amino acids. In germline, CDR1 is MGHRA, CDR2 YSYEKL. The CDR3 DNA reads TGCGCCAGCAGCCAAGAAGGGGATGGCTACACCCTC. Its translation is CASSQEGDGYTL.

The chain has TRBV7-6 and TRBJ1-1; no clear D. The germline V and J ends were trimmed by 1 base and 1 base, with 10 bases remaining between them. The CDR3 is made up of 15 amino acids. Germline CDR1 is SGHVS and CDR2 is FNYEAQ. The CDR3 loop reads CASSLVSGSNTEAFF. The CDR3 nucleotides read TGTGCCAGCAGCTTAGTGAGCGGGTCGAACACTGAAGCTTTCTTT.

This clonotype was picked up a small number of times. This sequence joins TRBV20-1 and TRBJ2-1, with D possibly TRBD1 on 5 matching bases. The CDR3 is made up of 15 amino acids. Germline loops: CDR1 DFQATT, CDR2 SNEGSKA (reference sequence). The ends were cut back, 3 bases at V and 0 bases at J, with 12 bases in the middle. CDR3 residues: CSASGQGISYNEQFF. Here the CDR3 DNA reads TGCAGTGCTAGTGGCCAGGGTATCTCCTACAATGAGCAGTTCTTC.

This clonotype was detected ten times or more. The rearrangement joins TRBV7-9 to TRBJ1-1; D is unclear. Germline CDR1 and CDR2: SEHNR and FQNEAQ (reference sequence). The V and J ends lost 3 bases and 5 bases respectively, with 19 bases between them. The CDR3 has 16 amino acids. The CDR3 DNA follows: TGTGCCAGCAGCTTGGTTGGAGAGGAGGAGTATACTGAAGCTTTCTTT. Translation: CASSLVGEEEYTEAFF.

The V and J genes are TRBV24-1 and TRBJ1-5; the D gene is possibly TRBD1 (5 bases). This CDR3 contains 14 residues. Trimming cost V 5 bases and J 3 bases, with 10 bases left between them. The germline V gene has CDR1 KGHDR and CDR2 SFDVKD. This chain's CDR3 is CATSAWGYNQPQHF. The CDR3 region has the DNA TGTGCCACCAGTGCCTGGGGGTACAATCAGCCCCAGCATTTT.

This clonotype came up many times. The V and J genes are TRBV29-1 and TRBJ2-7; D may be TRBD2 (5 bases). The CDR3 is 12 amino acids. Trimming took 7 bases from V and 8 from J, leaving 18 bases between them. Germline V gives CDR1 SQVTM, CDR2 ANQGSEA. This CDR3 is CSGLDWGVQQYF. In DNA form, the CDR3 reads TGCAGCGGGTTAGATTGGGGAGTACAGCAGTACTTC.

This clonotype was observed many times. The chain combines TRBV10-3 with TRBJ1-3, with D possibly being TRBD1 (5 bases). The CDR3 has 13 amino acids. Trimming took off 10 bases at V and 8 bases at J, with 18 bases between the two ends. Germline V gene data show CDR1 as ENHRY and CDR2 as SYGVKD. This CDR3 reads CATLTGPIDTIYF. CDR3 DNA sequence: TGTGCCACCTTGACGGGACCGATCGACACCATATATTTT.

This clonotype came up many times. Mismatch with germline at one junction end may stem from a read error. The V and J genes are TRBV4-3 and TRBJ2-6; no clear D. The CDR3 covers 14 residues. The germline V gene encodes CDR1 LGHNA and CDR2 YSLEER. CDR3: CASSQDGWANVLTF. In DNA form, the CDR3 reads TGCGCCAGCAGCCAAGACGGGTGGGCGAACGTCCTGACTTTC.

This rearrangement joins TRBV5-5 to TRBJ2-7; no definite D call. The CDR3 totals 16 residues. CDR1 and CDR2 (germline): SGHKS, YYEKEE (reference sequence). V was shortened by 0 bases and J by 2 bases, with 15 bases between the two germline ends. CDR3 sequence (DNA): TGTGCCAGCAGCTTGGCACACCGGACCACAGCCTACGAGCAGTACTTC. Its protein product is CASSLAHRTTAYEQYF.

This clonotype has more than one count but fewer than ten. This chain joins TRBV9 and TRBJ2-5, with 7 bases that match TRBD1. V gave up 3 bases and J gave up 7 bases; unmatched junction bases: 15. The CDR3 is 16 amino acids. The germline CDR1 and CDR2 sequences are SGDLS and YYNGEE. Here the CDR3 DNA reads TGTGCCAGCAGCGGCGAGTGGGACAGCTACCGGGGGACCCAGTACTTC. It translates to CASSGEWDSYRGTQYF. The variable domain in full, with the rest retrieved from reference TRBV9 and TRBJ2-5, is DSGVTQTPKHLITATGQRVTLRCSPRSGDLSVYWYQQSLDQGLQFLIQYYNGEERAKGNILERFSAQQFPDLHSELNLSSLELGDSALYFCASSGEWDSYRGTQYFGPGTRLLVL.

This clonotype has at least ten counts. The rearrangement uses TRBV24-1 and TRBJ2-1; weak D call: TRBD2 (6 bases). V lost 5 bases, J lost 0 bases, and 10 bases lay in between. This CDR3 contains 15 residues. Germline lookup yields CDR1 KGHDR and CDR2 SFDVKD. The CDR3 here is CATSVGRSSYNEQFF. CDR3 DNA: TGTGCCACCAGTGTGGGGAGGAGCTCCTACAATGAGCAGTTCTTC.

At least ten counts were recorded for this clonotype. The V call is TRBV10-3, the J call TRBJ2-2; D is perhaps TRBD2 (6 bases). V was shortened by 3 bases and J by 4 bases, with 15 bases between the two germline ends. Germline CDR1 reads ENHRY; CDR2 reads SYGVKD. The CDR3 contains 16 residues. The CDR3 DNA is TGTGCCATCAGTGATTTAGCGGACGGGGTCACCGGGGAGCTGTTTTTT. It yields the protein CAISDLADGVTGELFF.

The rearrangement joins TRBV19 to TRBJ2-1; unclear D gene. The CDR3 has 17 amino acids. CDR1 and CDR2 from the germline V gene are LNHDA and SQIVND (reference sequence). Trimming took off 7 bases at V and 0 bases at J, with 19 bases between the two ends. Here the CDR3 reads CASTGLTRSTSYNEQFF. CDR3 DNA: TGTGCCAGTACCGGGCTCACTCGTTCTACCTCCTACAATGAGCAGTTCTTC.

In this sample, this clonotype turned up many times. The rearrangement uses TRBV7-6 and TRBJ1-5; D is unresolved. The CDR3 extends over 13 amino acids. Per germline, CDR1 SGHVS and CDR2 FNYEAQ. V was shortened by 1 base and J by 3 bases, with 4 bases between the two germline ends. In nucleotides, the CDR3 is TGTGCCAGCAGCTTAGGGGTCAATCAGCCCCAGCATTTT. This encodes CASSLGVNQPQHF.

This clonotype occurred many times. V gene TRBV7-9 combines with J gene TRBJ2-7; D may correspond to TRBD1 or TRBD2 (6 bases each). Germline CDR1 and CDR2: SEHNR and FQNEAQ (reference sequence). V was shortened by 8 bases and J by 3 bases, with 14 bases between the two germline ends. This CDR3 contains 13 residues. Here the CDR3 DNA reads TGTGCCAGCGCTACCGGGGGCGGCTACGAGCAGTACTTC. It translates to CASATGGGYEQYF.

The table lists this clonotype with a few counts. The chain has TRBV6-6 and TRBJ1-6; D call uncertain. The germline gives CDR1 MNHNY, CDR2 SVGAGI (reference sequence). The CDR3 runs to 17 residues. Trimming removed 4 bases from V and 0 bases from J, with 13 bases in between. The CDR3 here is CASSFTRDSSYNSPLHF. The CDR3 DNA is TGTGCCAGCAGTTTTACTCGGGATTCCTCCTATAATTCACCCCTCCACTTT.

In its sample, this clonotype was seen many times. The V gene is TRBV4-3, the J gene TRBJ1-2; 8 nucleotides align to TRBD1. V was clipped by 0 bases and J by 3 bases; unmatched bases: 0. The V gene's germline CDR1 is LGHNA and CDR2 YSLEER. The CDR3 has 14 amino acids. The CDR3 protein is CASSQETGDYGYTF. Here the CDR3 DNA reads TGCGCCAGCAGCCAAGAGACAGGGGACTATGGCTACACCTTC.

The rearrangement links TRBV7-9 to TRBJ2-2, with a weak D call TRBD1 (5 bases). V lost 2 bases and J lost 4, with 11 bases in between. CDR3 length: 15 residues. Germline assignment: CDR1 SEHNR and CDR2 FQNEAQ (reference sequence). CDR3 protein: CASSLRQGATGELFF. The CDR3 DNA follows: TGTGCCAGCAGCTTACGGCAGGGCGCCACCGGGGAGCTGTTTTTT.

This clonotype turned up a few times. The rearrangement links TRBV19 to TRBJ1-1; D possibly corresponds to TRBD1 (5 bases). Germline V gene data show CDR1 as LNHDA and CDR2 as SQIVND (reference sequence). With 4 bases removed from V and 5 bases from J, the gap between germline ends came to 17 bases. CDR3 length: 15 residues. The CDR3 loop reads CASSRDWGPATEAFF. The CDR3 DNA reads as TGTGCCAGTAGTAGGGACTGGGGTCCTGCGACTGAAGCTTTCTTT.